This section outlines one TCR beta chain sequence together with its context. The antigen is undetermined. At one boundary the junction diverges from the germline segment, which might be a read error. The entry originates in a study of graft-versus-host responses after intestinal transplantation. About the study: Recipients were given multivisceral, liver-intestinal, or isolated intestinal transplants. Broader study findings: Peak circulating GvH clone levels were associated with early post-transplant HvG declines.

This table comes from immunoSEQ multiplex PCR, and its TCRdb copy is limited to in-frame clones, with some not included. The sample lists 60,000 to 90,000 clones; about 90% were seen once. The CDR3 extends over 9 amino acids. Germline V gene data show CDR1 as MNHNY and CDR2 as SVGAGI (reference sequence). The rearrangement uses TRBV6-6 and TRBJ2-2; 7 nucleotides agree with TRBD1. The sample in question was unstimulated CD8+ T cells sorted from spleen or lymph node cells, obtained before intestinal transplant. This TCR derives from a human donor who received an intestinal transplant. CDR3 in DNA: TGTGCCAGCGGGGGACAGCTAGTTTTT. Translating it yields CASGGQLVF.